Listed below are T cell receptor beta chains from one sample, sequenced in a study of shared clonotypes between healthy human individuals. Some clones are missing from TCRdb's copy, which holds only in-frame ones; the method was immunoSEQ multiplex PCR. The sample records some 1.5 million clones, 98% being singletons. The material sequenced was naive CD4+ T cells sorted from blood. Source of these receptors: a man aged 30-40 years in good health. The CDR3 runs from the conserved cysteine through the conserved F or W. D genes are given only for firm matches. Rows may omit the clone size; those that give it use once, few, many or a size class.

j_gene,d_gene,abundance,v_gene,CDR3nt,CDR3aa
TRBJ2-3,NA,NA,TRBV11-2,TGTGCCAGCAGCTTAGGAGTTCGGGGTACAGATACGCAGTATTTT,CASSLGVRGTDTQYF
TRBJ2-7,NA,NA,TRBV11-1,TGTGCCAGCAGCTTCGGACCGAGCCCCTACGAGCAGTACTTC,CASSFGPSPYEQYF
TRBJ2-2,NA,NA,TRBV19,TGTGCCAGTTCTAGCCAGGACACCGGGGAGCTGTTTTTT,CASSSQDTGELFF
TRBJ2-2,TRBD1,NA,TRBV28,TGTGCCAGCAGTTTTTTGAGGTGGGGACAGCGCAAACCCGGGGAGCTGTTTTTT,CASSFLRWGQRKPGELFF
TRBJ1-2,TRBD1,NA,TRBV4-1,TGCGCCAGCAGCCAAGAGGGCAGGGGGAGCGGCTACACCTTC,CASSQEGRGSGYTF
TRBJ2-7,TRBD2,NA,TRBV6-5,TGTGCCAGCAGTTACCTCCCCGCGGGAGGGCCCCACGAGCAGTACTTC,CASSYLPAGGPHEQYF
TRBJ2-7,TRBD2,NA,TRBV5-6,TGTGCCAGCAGCTTGGCGGTTGGGACTACCCCCTACGAGCAGTACTTC,CASSLAVGTTPYEQYF
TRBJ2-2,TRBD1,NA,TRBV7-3,TGTGCCAGCAGCTCATATCACAGGGGACCCAACACCGGGGAGCTGTTTTTT,CASSSYHRGPNTGELFF
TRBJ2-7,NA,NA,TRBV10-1,TGCGCCAGCAGCACAGGGATCTACGAGCAGTACTTC,CASSTGIYEQYF
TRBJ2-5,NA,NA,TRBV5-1,TGCGCCAGCAGCTCCCAACTGGCCCTTAAAGAAGAGACCCAGTACTTC,CASSSQLALKEETQYF
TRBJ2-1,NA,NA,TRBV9,TGTGCCAGCAGCGCCACAGGTAGTGAGCAGTTCTTC,CASSATGSEQFF
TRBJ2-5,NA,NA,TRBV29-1,TGCAGCGTAGCGGCGATTAACAGGTATCAAGAGACCCAGTACTTC,CSVAAINRYQETQYF
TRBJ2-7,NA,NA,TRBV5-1,TGCGCCAGCAGCTTTCTATTCGACAGGATCTCCTACGAGCAGTACTTC,CASSFLFDRISYEQYF
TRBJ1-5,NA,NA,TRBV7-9,TGTGCCAGCAGTGGGGGGGGCAATCAGCCCCAGCATTTT,CASSGGGNQPQHF
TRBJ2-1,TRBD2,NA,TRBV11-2,TGTGCCAGCAATCCGTCGTGGACTAGCGGTTACAATGAGCAGTTCTTC,CASNPSWTSGYNEQFF
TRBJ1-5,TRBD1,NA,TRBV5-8,TGTGCCAGCAGCTGGGGCCCGACAGGGTATAGCAATCAGCCCCAGCATTTT,CASSWGPTGYSNQPQHF
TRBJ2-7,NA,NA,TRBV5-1,TGCGCCAGCAGCTTTACAGGGAGCTCCTACGAGCAGTACTTC,CASSFTGSSYEQYF
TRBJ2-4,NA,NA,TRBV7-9,TGTGCCAGCAGCTTAGTTAGTGGGGTCCCTTCAGCCAAAAACATTCAGTACTTC,CASSLVSGVPSAKNIQYF
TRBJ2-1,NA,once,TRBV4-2,TGTGCCAGCAGCCAAGAACCAGGGGCGGGCTACAATGAGCAGTTCTTC,CASSQEPGAGYNEQFF
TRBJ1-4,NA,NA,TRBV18,TGTGCCAGCTCACCACCACAGCCAGGTTCTAATGAAAAACTGTTTTTT,CASSPPQPGSNEKLFF
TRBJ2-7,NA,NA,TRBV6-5,TGTGCCAGCAGTTACTCGACGACAGGCGGGACCGAGCAGTACTTC,CASSYSTTGGTEQYF
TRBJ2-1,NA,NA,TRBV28,TGTGCCACCTCCTTGGGTGGGAGTCCTTACAATGAGCAGTTCTTC,CATSLGGSPYNEQFF